Listed below are T cell receptor beta chains from one sample, sequenced in a study of T-cell reconstitution after alpha-beta-depleted transplantation in children. TCRdb redid the calling of the PCR reads with MiXCR, one entry per CDR3 protein. The sample has some 200,000 distinct CDR3 sequences; about 15% are singletons. Sequenced here: PBMCs from the stem cell graft donor, sampled from the stem cell graft. These receptors originate from a human donor who donated a stem cell graft to a child with acute lymphoblastic leukemia. Both conserved end residues are part of each CDR3. D genes are given only for firm matches. Rows give clone size only sometimes, using once, few, many, or a class for an expanded clone.

abundance	d_gene	v_gene	j_gene	CDR3nt	CDR3aa
few	TRBD1	TRBV11-2	TRBJ2-1	TGTGCCAGCAGCTCACGGGACAGGGGGCTTAATGAGCAGTTCTTC	CASSSRDRGLNEQFF
many	TRBD1	TRBV20-1	TRBJ1-1	TGCAGTGCTCCCACAGGGGGCACTGAAGCTTTCTTT	CSAPTGGTEAFF
many	-	TRBV5-1	TRBJ1-3	TGCGCCAGCAGCTTGACAGATGGAAACACCATATATTTT	CASSLTDGNTIYF
many	TRBD2	TRBV20-1	TRBJ2-6	TGCAGTGCGGCCGGGACTAGGACTCACGGGGCCAACGTCCTGACTTTC	CSAAGTRTHGANVLTF
many	TRBD2	TRBV11-3	TRBJ2-5	TGTGCCAGCAGCCATAGGACTAGCGGTCAAGAGACCCAGTACTTC	CASSHRTSGQETQYF
many	TRBD1	TRBV28	TRBJ2-2	TGTGCCAGCAGCCATGGACAGGGTGCCGGGGAGCTGTTTTTT	CASSHGQGAGELFF
once	-	TRBV20-1	TRBJ2-3	TGCAGTGCTATCTGGCCCCAGGGAAGCACAGATACGCAGTATTTT	CSAIWPQGSTDTQYF
many	-	TRBV5-6	TRBJ1-2	TGTGCCAGCAGCTCCAGGGGCTCTAGTGGCTACACCTTC	CASSSRGSSGYTF
many	-	TRBV6-2/TRBV6-3	TRBJ1-1	TGTGCCAGCAGTTACCTGCGGGCGAAGAACACTGAAGCTTTCTTT	CASSYLRAKNTEAFF
many	TRBD2	TRBV20-1	TRBJ2-1	TGCAGTGCAGGGGCTAGCGGGGTATACAATGAGCAGTTCTTC	CSAGASGVYNEQFF
many	-	TRBV7-8	TRBJ2-3	TGTGCCAGCAGCTTAGCACCCAGGAGTGGTAGCGGAGCAGATACGCAGTATTTT	CASSLAPRSGSGADTQYF
many	TRBD1	TRBV12-3/TRBV12-4	TRBJ2-7	TGTGCCAGCAGTTTAGTGCCAGGGGGTTCCTACGAGCAGTACTTC	CASSLVPGGSYEQYF
-	-	TRBV29-1	TRBJ2-5	TGCAGCGGGGACTGGCAAGAGACCCAGTACTTC	CSGDWQETQYF
-	TRBD2	TRBV29-1	TRBJ2-1	TGCAGCGTCACAACGACCGGGACTAGCGGGAGTTCGTACAATGAGCAGTTCTTC	CSVTTTGTSGSSYNEQFF
many	TRBD1	TRBV12-3/TRBV12-4	TRBJ2-1	TGTGCCAGCAGTTTAACCCCCCCCGGGACAGTTTACAATGAGCAGTTCTTC	CASSLTPPGTVYNEQFF
many	-	TRBV29-1	TRBJ2-7	TGCAGCGTTAGGGGGGCGGACACCTACGAGCAGTACTTC	CSVRGADTYEQYF
many	-	TRBV20-1	TRBJ2-3	TGCAGTGCCAGGACAAAAGCGGCGGGCACAGATACGCAGTATTTT	CSARTKAAGTDTQYF
many	-	TRBV20-1	TRBJ1-4	TGCAGTGCTAGTTTCGAAGGTCCTAATGAAAAACTGTTTTTT	CSASFEGPNEKLFF
many	-	TRBV20-1	TRBJ1-1	TGCAGTGCTAGAGAGGGCGCCGGGGCAGCGGAAGCTTTCTTT	CSAREGAGAAEAFF
-	-	TRBV7-9	TRBJ2-5	TGTGCCAGCAGCTCCTCAAGCGAGACCCAGTACTTC	CASSSSSETQYF
-	-	TRBV12-5	TRBJ2-1	TGTGCTAGTGGTTTGTTATCAGACAATGAGCAGTTCTTC	CASGLLSDNEQFF
-	TRBD2	TRBV20-1	TRBJ2-5	TGCAGTGCTGGGACTAGCGGGAGAGGTGAGACCCAGTACTTC	CSAGTSGRGETQYF
many	-	TRBV10-3	TRBJ2-7	TGTGCCATCAGTGTAGGTGGGCGGTCCTACGAGCAGTACTTC	CAISVGGRSYEQYF
few	-	TRBV11-2	TRBJ2-2	TGTGCCAGCAGCCGCCGCTACAACACCGGGGAGCTGTTTTTT	CASSRRYNTGELFF